This TCR beta chain was documented in a study of cytomegalovirus exposure and HLA in healthy donors. Background on the study: A prior study identified approximately 110 million unique TCR beta sequences from 200 million or so T cells.

Germline loops: CDR1 SGDLS, CDR2 YYNGEE. The CDR3 contains 19 residues. Regarding the study as a whole: Associated with cytomegalovirus, according to the listing, were around 160 TCR beta chains. At a 0.05 false discovery rate, a later analysis found 15,000 to 20,000 TCR beta sequences to be associated with HLA alleles. Segments of the TCR beta V type were, in most cases, productive about 87% or about 30% of the time in an earlier analysis.

Concerning this clone: Its specificity is unknown. The junction shows a germline mismatch at one end, possibly a read error.

Use of 60 Vbeta and 13 Jbeta primers characterized the PCR. The method was immunoSEQ multiplex PCR; TCRdb's version includes in-frame clones alone and lacks a portion of them. The data show roughly 200,000 clones, 78% seen once. Sequencing was performed on PBMCs. The TCR comes from a female donor in good health and CMV-seronegative. The V and J genes are TRBV9 and TRBJ1-2; 9 positions agree with TRBD1. Here the CDR3 DNA reads TGTGCCAGCAGCGTAGGACACAGGACAGGGGTGGTCGGTTACTATGGCTACGCCTTC. Translation gives CASSVGHRTGVVGYYGYAF.